Below, one T cell receptor (beta chain) is given with its context. What it binds is unknown. The data are from a study of cytomegalovirus exposure and HLA in healthy donors. Study as a whole: Tens of millions of unique TCRs from HLA-typed donors made up an early data release. The study's findings and limits: Researchers reported that a few CMV-associated chains were confirmed in vitro as CMV antigen-specific. There were about 160 TCR beta chains listed as cytomegalovirus-associated.

The CDR3 is 15 amino acids. The germline gives CDR1 MGHDK, CDR2 SYGVNS. Trimming took off 1 base at V and 6 bases at J, with 13 bases between the two ends. Amplification used 60 Vbeta primers and 13 Jbeta primers. Assay used: immunoSEQ multiplex PCR; TCRdb lists only in-frame clones, some missing. The sample holds 150,000 or so clones, 70% seen once. V and J are TRBV25-1 and TRBJ1-5; possibly TRBD1 for D (5 bases). This TCR came from an older woman in good health and CMV-seropositive. Sequencing was performed on PBMCs. CDR3 DNA sequence: TGTGCCAGCAGTGAATCGGGTGGGGCAACTCAGCCCCAGCATTTT. Its protein is CASSESGGATQPQHF.